These T cell receptor beta chains were read from a single sample in a study of response to subunit inactivated influenza vaccine. TCRdb reprocessed the RT-PCR reads via MiXCR and lists one record per CDR3 protein. The sample has approximately 170,000 distinct CDR3 sequences; over 9.5% are singletons. This sample was also put to use in a study of T cells expressing NK-cell markers.

The starting material was CD8+ T cells sorted from PBMCs, obtained roughly 12 days after vaccination. The receptor set was obtained from a man aged 45-65 years who received an inactivated influenza vaccine. The CDR3 runs from the conserved cysteine through the conserved F or W. Each record gives: CDR3 protein, J gene, V gene, clone size. A clone size is listed for some rows: how often the clone was seen (once, few, many), or a class if it is expanded.

CDR3: CASSSYGTGGVYEQYF
J: TRBJ2-7
V: TRBV28
size: NA

CDR3: CATSRDMGSNQPQHF
J: TRBJ1-5
V: TRBV15
size: NA

CDR3: CASSSGLAGIYEQYF
J: TRBJ2-7
V: TRBV11-2
size: many

CDR3: CASSHRDRGREQFF
J: TRBJ2-1
V: TRBV7-2
size: NA

CDR3: CASSFSTGSELDHEQYF
J: TRBJ2-7
V: TRBV11-2
size: few

CDR3: CASSLSQGTEKLFF
J: TRBJ1-4
V: TRBV11-2
size: NA

CDR3: CASSLYIYGYTF
J: TRBJ1-2
V: TRBV7-6
size: NA

CDR3: CASSSNSNQPQHF
J: TRBJ1-5
V: TRBV6-5
size: many

CDR3: CASRLTPRRELFF
J: TRBJ2-2
V: TRBV27
size: few

CDR3: CASSLGGGSTEAFF
J: TRBJ1-1
V: TRBV7-9
size: few

CDR3: CASSFSGLAFYEQYF
J: TRBJ2-7
V: TRBV12-3/TRBV12-4
size: many

CDR3: CASSRGLTPNTGELFF
J: TRBJ2-2
V: TRBV4-1
size: many

CDR3: CASSQGLAGTKYF
J: TRBJ2-5
V: TRBV3-1
size: NA

CDR3: CASSSSPGQGYEQYF
J: TRBJ2-7
V: TRBV5-1
size: few

CDR3: CSARELGGGNGYTF
J: TRBJ1-2
V: TRBV20-1
size: few

CDR3: CASSYTGDDNSPLHF
J: TRBJ1-6
V: TRBV6-5
size: few

CDR3: CSARGGTRTWDEQFF
J: TRBJ2-1
V: TRBV20-1
size: many

CDR3: CASSLDGRETQPQHF
J: TRBJ1-5
V: TRBV12-3/TRBV12-4
size: many

CDR3: CASSQKQTVPTGELFF
J: TRBJ2-2
V: TRBV4-3
size: NA

CDR3: CASSLALTNYGYTF
J: TRBJ1-2
V: TRBV7-2
size: few

CDR3: CASSQDVWGLSYEQYF
J: TRBJ2-7
V: TRBV4-3
size: few

CDR3: CSARVQGGGDTQYF
J: TRBJ2-3
V: TRBV20-1
size: NA

CDR3: CSAPTGTTHTDTQYF
J: TRBJ2-3
V: TRBV20-1
size: few

CDR3: CAWSGASGGGVLEETQYF
J: TRBJ2-5
V: TRBV30
size: NA

CDR3: CASSQDRWGVGYNEQFF
J: TRBJ2-1
V: TRBV4-2
size: few

CDR3: CASSPHRDSPYNEQFF
J: TRBJ2-1
V: TRBV4-2
size: few

CDR3: CSVEVIPGQLNTEAFF
J: TRBJ1-1
V: TRBV29-1
size: many